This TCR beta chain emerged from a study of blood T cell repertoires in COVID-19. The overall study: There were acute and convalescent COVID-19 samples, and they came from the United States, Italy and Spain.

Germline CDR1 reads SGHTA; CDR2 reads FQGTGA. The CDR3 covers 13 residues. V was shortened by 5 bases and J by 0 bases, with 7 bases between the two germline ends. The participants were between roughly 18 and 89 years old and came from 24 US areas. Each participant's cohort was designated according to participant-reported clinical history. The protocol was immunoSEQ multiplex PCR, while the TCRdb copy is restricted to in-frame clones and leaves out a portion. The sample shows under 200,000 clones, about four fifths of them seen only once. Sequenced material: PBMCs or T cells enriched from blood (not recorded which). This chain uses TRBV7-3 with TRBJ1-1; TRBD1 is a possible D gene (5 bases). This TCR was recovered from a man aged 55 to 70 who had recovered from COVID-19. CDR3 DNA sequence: TGTGCCAGCAGCCCGACAGTGAACACTGAAGCTTTCTTT. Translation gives CASSPTVNTEAFF.